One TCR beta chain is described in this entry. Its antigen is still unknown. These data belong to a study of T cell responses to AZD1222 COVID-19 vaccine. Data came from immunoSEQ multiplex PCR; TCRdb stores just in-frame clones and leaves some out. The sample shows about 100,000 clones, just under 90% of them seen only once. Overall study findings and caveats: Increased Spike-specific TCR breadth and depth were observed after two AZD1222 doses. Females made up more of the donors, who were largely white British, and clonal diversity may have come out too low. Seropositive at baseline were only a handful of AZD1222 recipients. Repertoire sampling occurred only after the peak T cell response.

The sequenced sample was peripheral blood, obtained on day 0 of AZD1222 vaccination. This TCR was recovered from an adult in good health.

CDR3 residues: CASSQDKFNSPLHF. The CDR3 DNA is TGTGCCAGCAGCCAAGACAAATTTAATTCACCCCTCCACTTT. The rearrangement joins TRBV4-2 to TRBJ1-6; D call uncertain. Germline V CDR1 and CDR2: LGHNA, YNFKEQ. Trimming removed 0 bases at V and 6 bases at J, with 6 bases between. CDR3 length: 14 amino acids.